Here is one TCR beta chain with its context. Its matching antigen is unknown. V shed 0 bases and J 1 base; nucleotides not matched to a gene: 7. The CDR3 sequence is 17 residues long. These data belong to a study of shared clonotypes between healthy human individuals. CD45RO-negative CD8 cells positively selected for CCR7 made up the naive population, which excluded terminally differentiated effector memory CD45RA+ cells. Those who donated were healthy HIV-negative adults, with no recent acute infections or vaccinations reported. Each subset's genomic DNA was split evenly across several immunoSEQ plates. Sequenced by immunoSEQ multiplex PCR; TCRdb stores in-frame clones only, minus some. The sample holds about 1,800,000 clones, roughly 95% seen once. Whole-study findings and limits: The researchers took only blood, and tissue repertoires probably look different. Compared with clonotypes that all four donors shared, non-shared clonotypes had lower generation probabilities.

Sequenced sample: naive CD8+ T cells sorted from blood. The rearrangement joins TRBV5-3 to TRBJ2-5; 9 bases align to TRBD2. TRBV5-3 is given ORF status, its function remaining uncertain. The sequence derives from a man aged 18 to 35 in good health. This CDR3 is CARSLGLAVTLQETQYF. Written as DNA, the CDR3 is TGTGCCAGAAGCTTGGGACTAGCGGTAACACTCCAAGAGACCCAGTACTTC.